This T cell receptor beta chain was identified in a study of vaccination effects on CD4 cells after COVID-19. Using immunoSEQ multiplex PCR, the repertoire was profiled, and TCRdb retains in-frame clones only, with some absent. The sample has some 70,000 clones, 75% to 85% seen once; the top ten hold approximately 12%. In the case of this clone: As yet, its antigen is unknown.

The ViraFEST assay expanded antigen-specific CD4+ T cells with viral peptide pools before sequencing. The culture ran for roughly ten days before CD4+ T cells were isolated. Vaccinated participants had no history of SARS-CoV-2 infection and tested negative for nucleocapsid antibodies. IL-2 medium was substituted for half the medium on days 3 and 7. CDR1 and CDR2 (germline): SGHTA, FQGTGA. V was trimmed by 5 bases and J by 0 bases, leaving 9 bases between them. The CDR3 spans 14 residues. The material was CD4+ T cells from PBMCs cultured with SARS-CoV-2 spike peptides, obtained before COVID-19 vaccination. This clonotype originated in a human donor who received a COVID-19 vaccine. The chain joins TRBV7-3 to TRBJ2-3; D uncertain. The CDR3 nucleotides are TGTGCCAGCAGCCCTACGCACAGCACAGATACGCAGTATTTT. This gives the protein CASSPTHSTDTQYF.